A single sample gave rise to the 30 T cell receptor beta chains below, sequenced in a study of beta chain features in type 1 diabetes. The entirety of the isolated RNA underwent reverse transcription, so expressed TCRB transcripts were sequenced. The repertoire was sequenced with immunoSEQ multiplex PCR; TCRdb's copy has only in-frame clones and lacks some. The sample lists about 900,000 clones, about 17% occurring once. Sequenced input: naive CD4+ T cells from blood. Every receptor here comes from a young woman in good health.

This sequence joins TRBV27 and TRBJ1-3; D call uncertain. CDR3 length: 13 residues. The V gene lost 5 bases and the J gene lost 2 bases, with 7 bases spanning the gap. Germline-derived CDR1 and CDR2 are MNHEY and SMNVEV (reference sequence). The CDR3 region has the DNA TGTGCCAGCAGTCGGAGGGCTGGAAACACCATATATTTT. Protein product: CASSRRAGNTIYF.

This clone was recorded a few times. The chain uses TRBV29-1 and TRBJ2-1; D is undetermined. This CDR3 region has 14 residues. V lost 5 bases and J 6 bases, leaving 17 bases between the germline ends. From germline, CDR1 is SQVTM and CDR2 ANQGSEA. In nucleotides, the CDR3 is TGCAGCGTTCCACCCCGACAAAAAGGCAATGAGCAGTTCTTC. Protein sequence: CSVPPRQKGNEQFF.

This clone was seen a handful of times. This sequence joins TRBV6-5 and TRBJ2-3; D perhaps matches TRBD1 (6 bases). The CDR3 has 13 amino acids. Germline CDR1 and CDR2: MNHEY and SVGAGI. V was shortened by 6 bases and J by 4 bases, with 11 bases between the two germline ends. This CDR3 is CASRGPGADTQYF. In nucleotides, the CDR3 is TGTGCCAGCAGAGGACCAGGGGCAGATACGCAGTATTTT.

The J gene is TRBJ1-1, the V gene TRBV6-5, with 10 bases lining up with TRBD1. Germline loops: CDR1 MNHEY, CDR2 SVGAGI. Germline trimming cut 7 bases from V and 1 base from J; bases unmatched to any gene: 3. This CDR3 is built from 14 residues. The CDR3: CASKGTGANTEAFF. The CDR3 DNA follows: TGTGCCAGCAAAGGGACAGGGGCGAACACTGAAGCTTTCTTT.

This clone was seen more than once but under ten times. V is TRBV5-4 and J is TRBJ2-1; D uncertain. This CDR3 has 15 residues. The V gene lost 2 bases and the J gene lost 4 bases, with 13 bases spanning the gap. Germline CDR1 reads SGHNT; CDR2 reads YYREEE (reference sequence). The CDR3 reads CASSLSPLWYNEQFF. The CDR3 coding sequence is TGTGCCAGCAGCTTATCTCCCCTCTGGTACAATGAGCAGTTCTTC.

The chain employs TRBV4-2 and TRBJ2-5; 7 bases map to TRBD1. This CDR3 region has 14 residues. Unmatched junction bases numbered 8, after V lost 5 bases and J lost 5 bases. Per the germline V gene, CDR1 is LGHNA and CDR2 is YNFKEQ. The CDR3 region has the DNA TGTGCCAGCAGCTTGACAGGGTCCCAGGAGACCCAGTACTTC. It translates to CASSLTGSQETQYF.

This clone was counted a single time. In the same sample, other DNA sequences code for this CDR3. The CDR3 DNA follows: TGTGCCAGCTCACCAGACAGGGCCTACGAGCAGTACTTC. Residues: CASSPDRAYEQYF. The chain joins TRBV18 to TRBJ2-7; 7 bases match TRBD1. The CDR3 runs 13 residues. After removal of 2 bases from V and 2 bases from J, the junction contained 0 bases not matched to a gene. CDR1 KGHSH and CDR2 LQKENI come from the germline V gene.

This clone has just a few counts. This CDR3 is CASSQEGRVGAFF. The CDR3 DNA sequence: TGTGCCAGCAGCCAAGAAGGAAGGGTAGGAGCTTTCTTT. This chain links TRBV4-2 with TRBJ1-1; D is undetermined. Germline values: CDR1 LGHNA, CDR2 YNFKEQ. The CDR3 totals 13 residues. Trimming took 0 bases from V and 10 from J, leaving 12 bases between them.

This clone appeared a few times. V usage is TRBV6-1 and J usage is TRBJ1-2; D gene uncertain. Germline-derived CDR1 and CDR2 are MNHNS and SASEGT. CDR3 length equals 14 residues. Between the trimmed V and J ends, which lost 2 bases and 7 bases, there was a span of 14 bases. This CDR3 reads CASSERLNYAGYTF. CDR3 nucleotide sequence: TGTGCCAGCAGTGAAAGGCTTAACTATGCTGGCTACACCTTC.

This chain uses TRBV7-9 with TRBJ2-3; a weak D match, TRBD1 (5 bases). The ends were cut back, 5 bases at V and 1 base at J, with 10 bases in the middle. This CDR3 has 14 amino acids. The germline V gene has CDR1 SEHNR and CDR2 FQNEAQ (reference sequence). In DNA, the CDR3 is TGTGCCAGCAGCGACGACAGCGGCACAGATACGCAGTATTTT. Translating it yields CASSDDSGTDTQYF.

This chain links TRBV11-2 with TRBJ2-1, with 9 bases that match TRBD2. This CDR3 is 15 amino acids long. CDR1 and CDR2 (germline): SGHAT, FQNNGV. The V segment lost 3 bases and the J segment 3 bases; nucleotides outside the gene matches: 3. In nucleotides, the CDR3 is TGTGCCAGCAGCTTTGGACTAGCGAACTACAATGAGCAGTTCTTC. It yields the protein CASSFGLANYNEQFF.

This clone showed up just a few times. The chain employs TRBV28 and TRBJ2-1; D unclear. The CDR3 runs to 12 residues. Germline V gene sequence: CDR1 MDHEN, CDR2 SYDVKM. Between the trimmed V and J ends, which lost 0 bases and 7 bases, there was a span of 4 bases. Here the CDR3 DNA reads TGTGCCAGCAGTTTATGGTATAATGAGCAGTTCTTC. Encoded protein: CASSLWYNEQFF.

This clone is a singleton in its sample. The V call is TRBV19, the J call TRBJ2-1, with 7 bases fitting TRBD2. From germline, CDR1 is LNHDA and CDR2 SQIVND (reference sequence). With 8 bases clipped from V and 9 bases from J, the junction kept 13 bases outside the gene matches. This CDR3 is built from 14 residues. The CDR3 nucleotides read TGTGCCAGTGGGGAGGGAGTTATGGGTTTTGAGCAGTTCTTC. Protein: CASGEGVMGFEQFF.

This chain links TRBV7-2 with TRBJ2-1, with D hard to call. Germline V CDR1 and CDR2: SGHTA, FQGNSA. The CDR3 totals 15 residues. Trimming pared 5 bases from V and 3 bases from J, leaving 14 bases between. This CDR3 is CASSPRPGSYNEQFF. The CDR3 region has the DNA TGTGCCAGCAGCCCCCGCCCTGGCAGCTACAATGAGCAGTTCTTC.

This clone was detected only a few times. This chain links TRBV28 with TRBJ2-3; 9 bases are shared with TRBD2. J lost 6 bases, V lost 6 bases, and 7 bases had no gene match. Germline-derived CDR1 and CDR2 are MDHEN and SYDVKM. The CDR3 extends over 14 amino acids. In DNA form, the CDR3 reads TGTGCCAGCAGCTTAGCGGGAGTAGTCGATACGCAGTATTTT. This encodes CASSLAGVVDTQYF.

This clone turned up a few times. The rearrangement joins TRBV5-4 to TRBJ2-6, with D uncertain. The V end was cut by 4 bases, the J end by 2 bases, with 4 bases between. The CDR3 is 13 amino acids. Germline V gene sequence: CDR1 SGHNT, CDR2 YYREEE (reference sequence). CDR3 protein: CASSPPGANVLTF. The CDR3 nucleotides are TGTGCCAGCAGCCCCCCTGGGGCCAACGTCCTGACTTTC.

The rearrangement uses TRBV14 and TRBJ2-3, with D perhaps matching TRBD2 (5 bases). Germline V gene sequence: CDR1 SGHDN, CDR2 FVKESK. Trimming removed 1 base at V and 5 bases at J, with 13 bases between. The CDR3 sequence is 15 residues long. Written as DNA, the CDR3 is TGTGCCAGCAGCCAAGTTGGACTTGAGCGAGATACGCAGTATTTT. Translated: CASSQVGLERDTQYF.

As DNA, the CDR3 is TGTGCCAGCCGGGACAGCCAGGGAAATGAAAAACTGTTTTTT. Translated: CASRDSQGNEKLFF. This chain connects TRBV18 to TRBJ1-4, with 7 nucleotides matching TRBD1. Trimming took 8 bases from V and 5 from J; bases not matched to a gene: 8. This CDR3 has 14 amino acids. CDR1 and CDR2 from the germline V gene are KGHSH and LQKENI.

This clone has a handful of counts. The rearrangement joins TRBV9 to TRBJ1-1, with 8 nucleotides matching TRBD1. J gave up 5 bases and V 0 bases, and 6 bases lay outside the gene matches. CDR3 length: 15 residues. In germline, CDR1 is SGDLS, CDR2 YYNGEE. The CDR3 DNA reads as TGTGCCAGCAGCGTAGATACAGGGGGGTATACTGAAGCTTTCTTT. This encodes CASSVDTGGYTEAFF.

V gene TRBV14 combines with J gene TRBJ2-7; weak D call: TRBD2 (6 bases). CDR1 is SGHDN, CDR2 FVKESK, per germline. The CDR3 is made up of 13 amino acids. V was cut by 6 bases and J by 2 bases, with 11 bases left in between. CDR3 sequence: CASSPTRAYEQYF. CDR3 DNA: TGTGCCAGCAGTCCGACTAGAGCCTACGAGCAGTACTTC.

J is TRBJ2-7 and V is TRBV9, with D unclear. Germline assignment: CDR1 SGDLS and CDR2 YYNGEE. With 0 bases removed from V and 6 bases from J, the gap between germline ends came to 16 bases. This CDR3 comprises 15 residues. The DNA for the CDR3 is TGTGCCAGCAGCGTAGACCCGGGTTTAATTGGCGAGCAGTACTTC. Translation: CASSVDPGLIGEQYF.

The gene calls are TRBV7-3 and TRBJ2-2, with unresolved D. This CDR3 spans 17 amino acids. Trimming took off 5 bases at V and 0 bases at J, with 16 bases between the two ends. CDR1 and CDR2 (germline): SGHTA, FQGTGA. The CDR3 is CASSRFGFDANTGELFF. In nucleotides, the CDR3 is TGTGCCAGCAGCCGTTTCGGTTTTGATGCGAACACCGGGGAGCTGTTTTTT.

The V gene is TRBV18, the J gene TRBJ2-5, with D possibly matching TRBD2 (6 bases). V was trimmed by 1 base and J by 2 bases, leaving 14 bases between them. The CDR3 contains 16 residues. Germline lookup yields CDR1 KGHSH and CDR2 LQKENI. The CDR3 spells CASSPRGATGQETQYF. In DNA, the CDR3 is TGTGCCAGCTCACCACGCGGGGCAACGGGGCAAGAGACCCAGTACTTC.

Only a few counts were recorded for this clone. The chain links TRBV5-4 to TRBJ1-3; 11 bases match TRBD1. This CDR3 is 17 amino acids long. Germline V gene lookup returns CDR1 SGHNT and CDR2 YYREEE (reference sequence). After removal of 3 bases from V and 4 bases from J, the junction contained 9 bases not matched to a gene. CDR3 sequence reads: CASSSRDRGFSGNTIYF. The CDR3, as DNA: TGTGCCAGCAGCTCCCGGGACAGGGGGTTTTCCGGAAACACCATATATTTT. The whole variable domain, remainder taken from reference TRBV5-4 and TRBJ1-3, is ETGVTQSPTHLIKTRGQQVTLRCSSQSGHNTVSWYQQALGQGPQFIFQYYREEENGRGNFPPRFSGLQFPNYSSELNVNALELDDSALYLCASSSRDRGFSGNTIYFGEGSWLTVV.

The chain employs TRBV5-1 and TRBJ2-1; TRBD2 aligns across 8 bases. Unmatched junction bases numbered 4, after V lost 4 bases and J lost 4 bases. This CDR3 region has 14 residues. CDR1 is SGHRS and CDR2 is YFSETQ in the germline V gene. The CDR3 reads CASSPPGGYNEQFF. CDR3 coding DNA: TGCGCCAGCAGCCCCCCGGGGGGGTACAATGAGCAGTTCTTC.

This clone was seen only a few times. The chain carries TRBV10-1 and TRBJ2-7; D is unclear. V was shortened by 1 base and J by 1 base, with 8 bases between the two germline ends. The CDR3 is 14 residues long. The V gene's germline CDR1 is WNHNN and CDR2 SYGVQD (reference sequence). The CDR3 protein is CASSELNNSYEQYF. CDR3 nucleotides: TGCGCCAGCAGTGAGTTGAACAATTCCTACGAGCAGTACTTC.

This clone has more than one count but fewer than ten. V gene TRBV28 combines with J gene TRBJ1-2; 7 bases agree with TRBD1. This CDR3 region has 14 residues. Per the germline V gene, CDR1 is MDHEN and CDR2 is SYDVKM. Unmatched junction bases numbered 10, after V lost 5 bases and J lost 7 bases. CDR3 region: CASSRGQAPGGYTF. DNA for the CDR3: TGTGCCAGCAGTCGCGGACAGGCCCCAGGTGGCTACACCTTC.

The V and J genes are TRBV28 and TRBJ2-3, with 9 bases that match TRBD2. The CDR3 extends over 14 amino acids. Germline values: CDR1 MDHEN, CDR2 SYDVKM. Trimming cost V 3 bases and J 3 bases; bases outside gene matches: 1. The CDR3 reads CASSFSGRTDTQYF. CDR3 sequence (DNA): TGTGCCAGCAGTTTTAGCGGGAGAACAGATACGCAGTATTTT. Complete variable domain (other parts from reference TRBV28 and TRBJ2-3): DVKVTQSSRYLVKRTGEKVFLECVQDMDHENMFWYRQDPGLGLRLIYFSYDVKMKEKGDIPEGYSVSREKKERFSLILESASTNQTSMYLCASSFSGRTDTQYFGPGTRLTVL.

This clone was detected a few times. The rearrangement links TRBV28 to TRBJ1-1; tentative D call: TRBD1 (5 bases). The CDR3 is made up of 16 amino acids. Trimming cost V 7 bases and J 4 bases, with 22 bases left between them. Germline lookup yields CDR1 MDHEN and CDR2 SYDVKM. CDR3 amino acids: CASNRFRGRAVTEAFF. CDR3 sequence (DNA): TGTGCCAGCAACCGTTTCCGCGGCAGGGCAGTCACTGAAGCTTTCTTT.

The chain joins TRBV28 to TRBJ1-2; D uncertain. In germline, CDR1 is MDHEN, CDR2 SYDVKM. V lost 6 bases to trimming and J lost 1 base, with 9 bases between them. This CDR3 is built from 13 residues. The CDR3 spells CASRRAHNYGYTF. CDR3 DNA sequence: TGTGCCAGCAGGAGGGCACATAACTATGGCTACACCTTC.